This record looks at one T cell receptor beta chain sequence and its context. CDR1 is SGHNT and CDR2 is YENEEA in the germline V gene. This CDR3 is built from 12 residues. Trimming cost V 4 bases and J 5 bases, with 8 bases left between them. The sample is drawn from a study of blood T cell repertoires in COVID-19. Study processing details: Estimation of nucleated cell counts was performed using reference gene primer amplification. The assay was immunoSEQ multiplex PCR, and TCRdb's table has in-frame clones only and misses some. That table gives V, J and clone size, and the DNA gave D and trimming. Here the sample spans about 230,000 clones, over 65% being singletons.

The source is a woman in her 70s with active or convalescent COVID-19. Sequencing was performed on peripheral blood. The chain recombines TRBV11-3 with TRBJ1-1; weak D call: TRBD1 (5 bases). For the CDR3, the DNA is TGTGCCAGCAGCTCCCAGGGAACTGAAGCTTTCTTT. Protein product: CASSSQGTEAFF.